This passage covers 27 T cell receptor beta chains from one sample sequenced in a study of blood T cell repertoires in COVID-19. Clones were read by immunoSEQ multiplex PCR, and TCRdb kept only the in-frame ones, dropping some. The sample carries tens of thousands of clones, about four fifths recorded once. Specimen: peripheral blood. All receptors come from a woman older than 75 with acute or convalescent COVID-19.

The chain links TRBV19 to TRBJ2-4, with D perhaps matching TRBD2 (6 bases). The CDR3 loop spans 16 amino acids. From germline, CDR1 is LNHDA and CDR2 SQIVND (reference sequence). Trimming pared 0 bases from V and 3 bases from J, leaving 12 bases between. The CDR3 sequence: CASSIDGGGFKNIQYF. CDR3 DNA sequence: TGTGCCAGTAGTATAGATGGTGGGGGGTTCAAAAACATTCAGTACTTC. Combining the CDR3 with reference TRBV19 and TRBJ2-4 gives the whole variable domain DGGITQSPKYLFRKEGQNVTLSCEQNLNHDAMYWYRQDPGQGLRLIYYSQIVNDFQKGDIAEGYSVSREKKESFPLTVTSAQKNPTAFYLCASSIDGGGFKNIQYFGAGTRLSVL.

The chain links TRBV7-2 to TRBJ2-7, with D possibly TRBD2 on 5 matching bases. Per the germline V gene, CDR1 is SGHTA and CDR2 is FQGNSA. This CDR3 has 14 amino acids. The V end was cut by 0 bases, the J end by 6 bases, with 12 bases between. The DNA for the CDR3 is TGTGCCAGCAGCTTAGCAGGCCACGGAGGCGAGCAGTACTTC. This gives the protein CASSLAGHGGEQYF.

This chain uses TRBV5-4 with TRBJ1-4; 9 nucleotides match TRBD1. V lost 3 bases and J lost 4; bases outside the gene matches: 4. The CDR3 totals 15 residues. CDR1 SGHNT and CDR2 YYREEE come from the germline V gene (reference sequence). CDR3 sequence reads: CASSSGTGNNEKLFF. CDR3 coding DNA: TGTGCCAGCAGCTCCGGGACAGGGAATAATGAAAAACTGTTTTTT.

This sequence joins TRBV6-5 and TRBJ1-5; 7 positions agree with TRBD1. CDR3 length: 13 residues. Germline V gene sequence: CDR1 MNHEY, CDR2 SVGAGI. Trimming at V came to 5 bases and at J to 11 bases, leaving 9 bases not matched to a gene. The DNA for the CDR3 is TGTGCCAGCAGTACCACTGAGGGGGCAGCCCAGCATTTT. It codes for CASSTTEGAAQHF.

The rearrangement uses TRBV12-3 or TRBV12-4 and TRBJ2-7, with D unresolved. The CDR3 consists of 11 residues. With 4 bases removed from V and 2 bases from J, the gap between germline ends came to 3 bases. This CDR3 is CASSYTYEQYF. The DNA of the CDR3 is TGTGCCAGCAGTTACACCTACGAGCAGTACTTC.

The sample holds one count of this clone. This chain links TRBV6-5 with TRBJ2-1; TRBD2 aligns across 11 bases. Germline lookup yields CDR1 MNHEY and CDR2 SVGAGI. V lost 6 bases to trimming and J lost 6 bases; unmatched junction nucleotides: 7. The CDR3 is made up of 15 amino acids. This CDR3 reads CASSKLAGVGNEQFF. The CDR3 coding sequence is TGTGCCAGCAGCAAACTAGCGGGAGTCGGCAATGAGCAGTTCTTC.

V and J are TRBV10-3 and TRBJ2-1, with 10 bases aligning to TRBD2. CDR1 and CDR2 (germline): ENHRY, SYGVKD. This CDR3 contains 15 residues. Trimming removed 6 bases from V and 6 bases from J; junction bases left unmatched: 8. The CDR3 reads CAIRGAGGPFNEQFF. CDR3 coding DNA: TGTGCCATCAGGGGAGCGGGGGGGCCGTTCAATGAGCAGTTCTTC.

CDR3 loop: CASSLAGQGYEQYF. The CDR3 coding sequence is TGCGCCAGCAGCTTGGCGGGACAGGGCTACGAGCAGTACTTC. The chain uses TRBV5-1 and TRBJ2-7, with 9 bases identical to TRBD1. The J segment lost 3 bases and the V segment lost 0 bases, leaving 1 base of the junction unmatched. CDR1 is SGHRS and CDR2 is YFSETQ in the germline V gene. The CDR3 totals 14 residues. Based on the CDR3 plus reference TRBV5-1 and TRBJ2-7, the full variable domain is KAGVTQTPRYLIKTRGQQVTLSCSPISGHRSVSWYQQTPGQGLQFLFEYFSETQRNKGNFPGRFSGRQFSNSRSEMNVSTLELGDSALYLCASSLAGQGYEQYFGPGTRLTVT.

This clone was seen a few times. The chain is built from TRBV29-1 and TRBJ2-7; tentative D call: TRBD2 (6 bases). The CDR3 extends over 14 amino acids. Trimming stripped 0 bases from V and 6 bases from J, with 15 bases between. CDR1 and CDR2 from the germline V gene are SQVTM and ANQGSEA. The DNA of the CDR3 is TGCAGCGTTGAAGACTCCGACCGGGGGTCCGAGCAGTACTTC. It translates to CSVEDSDRGSEQYF.

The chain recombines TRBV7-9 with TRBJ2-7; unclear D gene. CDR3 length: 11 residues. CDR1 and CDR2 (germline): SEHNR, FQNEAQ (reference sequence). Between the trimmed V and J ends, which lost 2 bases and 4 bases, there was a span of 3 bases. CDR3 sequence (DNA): TGTGCCAGCAGCTTATCTTACGAGCAGTACTTC. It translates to CASSLSYEQYF. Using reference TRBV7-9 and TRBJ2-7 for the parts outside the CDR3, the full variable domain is DTGVSQNPRHKITKRGQNVTFRCDPISEHNRLYWYRQTLGQGPEFLTYFQNEAQLEKSRLLSDRFSAERPKGSFSTLEIQRTEQGDSAMYLCASSLSYEQYFGPGTRLTVT.

The CDR3 bases are TGCGCCAGCAGCCCGGGGTGGGAAGAGACCCAGTACTTC. Amino acids: CASSPGWEETQYF. This chain connects TRBV5-1 to TRBJ2-5; D perhaps matches TRBD2 (5 bases). CDR1 and CDR2 from the germline V gene are SGHRS and YFSETQ. The CDR3 sequence is 13 residues long. V was pared by 4 bases and J by 3 bases, with 10 bases between.

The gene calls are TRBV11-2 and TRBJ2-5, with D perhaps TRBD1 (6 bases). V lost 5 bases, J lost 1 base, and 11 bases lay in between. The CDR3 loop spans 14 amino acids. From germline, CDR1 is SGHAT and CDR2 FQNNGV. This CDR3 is CASSQGQRQETQYF. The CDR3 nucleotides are TGTGCCAGCAGCCAAGGACAGCGCCAAGAGACCCAGTACTTC.

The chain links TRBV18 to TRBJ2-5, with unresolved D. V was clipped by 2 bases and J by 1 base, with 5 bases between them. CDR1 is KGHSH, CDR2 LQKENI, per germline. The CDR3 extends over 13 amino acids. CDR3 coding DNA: TGTGCCAGCTCACCAGCACTCCAAGAGACCCAGTACTTC. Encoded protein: CASSPALQETQYF.

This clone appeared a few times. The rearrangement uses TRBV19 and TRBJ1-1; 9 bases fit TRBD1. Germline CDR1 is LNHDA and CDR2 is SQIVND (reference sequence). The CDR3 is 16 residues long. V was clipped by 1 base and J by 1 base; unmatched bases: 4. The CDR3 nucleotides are TGTGCCAGTAGTATAGGGACAGGGGCTGGGAACACTGAAGCTTTCTTT. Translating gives CASSIGTGAGNTEAFF.

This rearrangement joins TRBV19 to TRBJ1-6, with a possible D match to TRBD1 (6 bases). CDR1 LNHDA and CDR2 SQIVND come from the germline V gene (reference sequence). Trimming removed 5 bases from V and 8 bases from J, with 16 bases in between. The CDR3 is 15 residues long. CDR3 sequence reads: CASSSPSGQYSPLHF. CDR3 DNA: TGTGCCAGTAGTTCACCCTCCGGACAGTATTCACCCCTCCACTTT.

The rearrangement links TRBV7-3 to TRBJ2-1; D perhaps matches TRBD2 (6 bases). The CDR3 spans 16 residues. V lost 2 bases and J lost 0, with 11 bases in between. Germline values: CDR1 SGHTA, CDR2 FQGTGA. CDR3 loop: CASSLQASASYNEQFF. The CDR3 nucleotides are TGTGCCAGCAGCTTACAGGCTAGCGCCTCCTACAATGAGCAGTTCTTC.

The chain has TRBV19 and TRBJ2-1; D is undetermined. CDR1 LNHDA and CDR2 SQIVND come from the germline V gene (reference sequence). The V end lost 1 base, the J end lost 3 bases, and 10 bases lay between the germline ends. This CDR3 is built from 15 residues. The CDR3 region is CASSIVYSGYNEQFF. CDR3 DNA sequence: TGTGCCAGTAGTATAGTGTACTCGGGCTACAATGAGCAGTTCTTC.

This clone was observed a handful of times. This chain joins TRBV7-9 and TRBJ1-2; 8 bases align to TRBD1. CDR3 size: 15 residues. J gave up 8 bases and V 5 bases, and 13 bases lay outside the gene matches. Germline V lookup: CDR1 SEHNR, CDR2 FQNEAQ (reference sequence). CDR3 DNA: TGTGCCAGCAGCCCTCTCCCCGACAGGGGAGGCGGCTACACCTTC. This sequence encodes CASSPLPDRGGGYTF. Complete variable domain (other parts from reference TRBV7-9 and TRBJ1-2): DTGVSQNPRHKITKRGQNVTFRCDPISEHNRLYWYRQTLGQGPEFLTYFQNEAQLEKSRLLSDRFSAERPKGSFSTLEIQRTEQGDSAMYLCASSPLPDRGGGYTFGSGTRLTVV.

CDR3 DNA sequence: TGTGCCAGCAGTCTAAGACAAGTCCGGGGCTACACCTTC. This encodes CASSLRQVRGYTF. This rearrangement joins TRBV2 to TRBJ1-2; D remains ambiguous. Trimming pared 5 bases from V and 8 bases from J, leaving 15 bases between. The CDR3 covers 13 residues. Germline CDR1 is SNHLY and CDR2 is FYNNEI.

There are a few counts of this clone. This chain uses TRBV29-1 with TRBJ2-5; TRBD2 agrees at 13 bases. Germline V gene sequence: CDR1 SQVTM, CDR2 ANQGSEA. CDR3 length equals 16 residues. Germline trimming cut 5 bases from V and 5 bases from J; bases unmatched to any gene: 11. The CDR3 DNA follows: TGCAGCGTTCCGACTAGCGGGAGGAGTGGATCGGAGACCCAGTACTTC. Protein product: CSVPTSGRSGSETQYF.

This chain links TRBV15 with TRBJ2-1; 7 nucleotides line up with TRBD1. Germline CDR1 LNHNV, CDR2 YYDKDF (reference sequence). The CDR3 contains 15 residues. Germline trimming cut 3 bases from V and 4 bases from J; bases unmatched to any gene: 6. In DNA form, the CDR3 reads TGTGCCACCAGCAGCGCATCAGGGGGTTACAATGAGCAGTTCTTC. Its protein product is CATSSASGGYNEQFF.

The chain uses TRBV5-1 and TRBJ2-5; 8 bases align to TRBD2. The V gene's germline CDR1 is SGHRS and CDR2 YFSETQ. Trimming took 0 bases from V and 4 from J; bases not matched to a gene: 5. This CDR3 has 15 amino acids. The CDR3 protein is CASSLAGRVVETQYF. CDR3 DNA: TGCGCCAGCAGCTTGGCCGGGAGGGTCGTAGAGACCCAGTACTTC.

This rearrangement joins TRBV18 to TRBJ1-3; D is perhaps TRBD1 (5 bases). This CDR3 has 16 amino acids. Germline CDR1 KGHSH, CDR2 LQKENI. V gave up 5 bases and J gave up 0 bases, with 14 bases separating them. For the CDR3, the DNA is TGTGCCAGCTCAGAAGTACAGGTGGGCTCTGGAAACACCATATATTTT. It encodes CASSEVQVGSGNTIYF.

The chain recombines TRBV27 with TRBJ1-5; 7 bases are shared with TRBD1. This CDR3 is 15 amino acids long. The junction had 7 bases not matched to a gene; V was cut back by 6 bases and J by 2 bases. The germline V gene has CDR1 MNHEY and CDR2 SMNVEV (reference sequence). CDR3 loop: CASSRQGVGNQPQHF. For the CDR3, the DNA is TGTGCCAGCAGCAGACAGGGAGTAGGCAATCAGCCCCAGCATTTT.

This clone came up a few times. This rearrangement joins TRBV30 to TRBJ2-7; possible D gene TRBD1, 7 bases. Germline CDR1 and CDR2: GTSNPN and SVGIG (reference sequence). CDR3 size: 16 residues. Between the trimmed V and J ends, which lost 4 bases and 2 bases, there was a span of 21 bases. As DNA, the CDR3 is TGTGCCTGGATGACCCGGGTCAGGGGGAGGACCTACGAGCAGTACTTC. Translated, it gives CAWMTRVRGRTYEQYF.

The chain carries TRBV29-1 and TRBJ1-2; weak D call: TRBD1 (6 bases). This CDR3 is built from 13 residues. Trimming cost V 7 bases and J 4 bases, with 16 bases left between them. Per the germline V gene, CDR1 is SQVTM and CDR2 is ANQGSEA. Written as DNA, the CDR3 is TGCAGCGCGGAGCGGGGGCTGGGCTATGGCTACACCTTC. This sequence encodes CSAERGLGYGYTF.

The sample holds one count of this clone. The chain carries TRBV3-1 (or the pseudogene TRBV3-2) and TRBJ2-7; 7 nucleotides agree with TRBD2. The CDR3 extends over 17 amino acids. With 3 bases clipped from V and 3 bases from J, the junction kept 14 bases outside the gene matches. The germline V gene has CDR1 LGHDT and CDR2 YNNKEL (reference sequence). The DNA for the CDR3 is TGTGCCAGCAGCCATGACGTGGTCGGGACTACCCTCTACGAGCAGTACTTC. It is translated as CASSHDVVGTTLYEQYF.